This T cell receptor (beta chain) was observed in a study of shared clonotypes between healthy human individuals. Study results and caveats: The four-donor shared clonotypes exceeded non-shared clonotypes in generation probability, with non-shared ones scoring lower.

The assay was carried out at the deep level. Genomic DNA of each subset was evenly split across several immunoSEQ plates. Original data processing: Filtering differed, since immunoSEQ gave only junction sequences and no quality scores. Assay: immunoSEQ multiplex PCR; the TCRdb copy retains only in-frame clones and omits some. The V and J calls and clone size come from that table; D and trimming were worked out from the DNA. The sample lists around 2,000,000 clones, about 92% occurring once. The CDR3 is made up of 14 amino acids. V lost 5 bases and J lost 6; bases outside the gene matches: 6. Germline assignment: CDR1 MDHEN and CDR2 SYDVKM. CD45RO-negative, CCR7-positively selected cells formed the naive CD8 fraction, excluding terminally differentiated effector memory CD45RA+ cells. This clone has a handful of counts. Its antigen is unknown.

The sample comprised naive CD8+ T cells from PBMCs. This clonotype was sampled from a young man in good health. Some clones in this sample may be carry-over from other donors' samples. V gene TRBV28 combines with J gene TRBJ2-7, with 11 bases aligning to TRBD2. The CDR3 DNA reads as TGTGCCAGCAGTCCGGGACTAGCGGTGGGCGAGCAGTACTTC. It is translated as CASSPGLAVGEQYF.